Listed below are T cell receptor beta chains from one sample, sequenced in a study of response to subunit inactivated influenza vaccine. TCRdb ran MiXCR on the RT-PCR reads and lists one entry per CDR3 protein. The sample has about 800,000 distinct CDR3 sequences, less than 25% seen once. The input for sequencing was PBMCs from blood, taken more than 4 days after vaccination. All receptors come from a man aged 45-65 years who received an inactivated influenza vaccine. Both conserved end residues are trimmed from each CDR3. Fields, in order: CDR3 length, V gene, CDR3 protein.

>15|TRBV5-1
ASSLLSGQGPYNEQF
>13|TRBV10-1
ASSVHSTSTDTQY
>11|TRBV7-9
ASSYQTGVEQY
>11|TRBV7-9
ASSQVGGMVQF
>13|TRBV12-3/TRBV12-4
ASRIRAGVFNEQF
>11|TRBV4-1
ASSQVGVTELF
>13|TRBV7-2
ASSLQGPANYGYT
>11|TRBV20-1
SAEGFPGNTIY
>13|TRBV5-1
ASSLEGLADQPQH
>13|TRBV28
ASRNSGGASSEQY
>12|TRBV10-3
AINPEGTPYEQY
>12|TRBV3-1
ASSHATSGETQY
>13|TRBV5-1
ASSLDGRGSYGYT
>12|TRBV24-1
ATGGALDVETQY
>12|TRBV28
ASSSQSGASEAF
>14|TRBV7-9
ASSSVGLGVVETQY
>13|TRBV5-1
ASSFGPLGTGELF
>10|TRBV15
ATSSLRPQQF
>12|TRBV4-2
ASSRAPGDYEQY
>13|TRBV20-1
SAGASGVTQETQY
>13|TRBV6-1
ASSPRKGIGETQY
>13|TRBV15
ATSRGGTGANVLT
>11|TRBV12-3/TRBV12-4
ASGQGRSYGYT
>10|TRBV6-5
ASRSSWKGYT
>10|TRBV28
ASSLNPRAQY
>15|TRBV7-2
ASSSHGTDTLNTEAF
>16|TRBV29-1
SVEDPRTGGQEAGELF
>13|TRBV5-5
ASNPSGGWLETQY
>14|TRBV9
ASSVAPNRGQETQY
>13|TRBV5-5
ASSFPGLAAYEQY
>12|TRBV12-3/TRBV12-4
ASSFTGSPETQY
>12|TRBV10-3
AISSSGRGETQY
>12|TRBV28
ASGVPGLVVGGI
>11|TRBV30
AWREGLGVEQF
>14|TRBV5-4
ASSPGGWEGIYGYT
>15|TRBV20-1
SARMRIVRQDNSPLH
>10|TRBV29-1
SVGQGFYEQY
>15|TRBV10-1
ASSRLAGYSNTGELF